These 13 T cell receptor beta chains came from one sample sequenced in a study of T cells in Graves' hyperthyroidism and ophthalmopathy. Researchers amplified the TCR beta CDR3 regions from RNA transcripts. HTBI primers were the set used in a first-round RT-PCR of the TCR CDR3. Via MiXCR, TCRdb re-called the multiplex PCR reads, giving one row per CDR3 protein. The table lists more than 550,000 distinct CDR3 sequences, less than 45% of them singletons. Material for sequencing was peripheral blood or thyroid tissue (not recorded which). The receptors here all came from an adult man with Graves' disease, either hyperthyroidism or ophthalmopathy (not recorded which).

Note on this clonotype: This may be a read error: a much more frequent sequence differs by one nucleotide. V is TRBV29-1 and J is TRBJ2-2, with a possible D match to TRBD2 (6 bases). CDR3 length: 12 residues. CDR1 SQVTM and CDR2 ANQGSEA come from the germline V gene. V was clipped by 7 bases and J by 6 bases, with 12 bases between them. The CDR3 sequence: CSADRGAGELFF. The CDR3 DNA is TGCAGCGCTGACCGCGGGGCCGGGGAGCTGTTTTTT.

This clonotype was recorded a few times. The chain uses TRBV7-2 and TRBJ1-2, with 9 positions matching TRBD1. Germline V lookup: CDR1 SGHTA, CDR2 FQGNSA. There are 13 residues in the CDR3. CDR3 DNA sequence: TGTGCTAGTGGCACGGACAGGGGTTATGGCTACACCTTC. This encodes CASGTDRGYGYTF.

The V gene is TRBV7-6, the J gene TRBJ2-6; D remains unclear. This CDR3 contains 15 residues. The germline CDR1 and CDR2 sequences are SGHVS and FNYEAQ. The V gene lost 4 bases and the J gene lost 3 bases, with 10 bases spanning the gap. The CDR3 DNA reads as TGTGCCAGCAGCTCCGATAGCTGTGGGGCCAACGTCCTGACTTTC. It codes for CASSSDSCGANVLTF.

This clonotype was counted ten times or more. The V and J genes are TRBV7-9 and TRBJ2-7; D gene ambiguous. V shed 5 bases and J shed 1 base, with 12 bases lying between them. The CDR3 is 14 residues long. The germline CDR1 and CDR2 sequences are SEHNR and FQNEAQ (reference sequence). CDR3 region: CASSLSTGSYEQYF. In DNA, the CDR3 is TGTGCCAGCAGCCTCTCTACTGGATCCTACGAGCAGTACTTC.

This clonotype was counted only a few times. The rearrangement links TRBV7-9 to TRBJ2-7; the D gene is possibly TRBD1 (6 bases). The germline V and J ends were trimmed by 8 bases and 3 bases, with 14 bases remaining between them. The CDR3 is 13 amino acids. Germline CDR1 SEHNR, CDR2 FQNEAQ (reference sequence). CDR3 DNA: TGTGCCAGCTCAGCAGGGGATGGCTACGAGCAGTACTTC. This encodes CASSAGDGYEQYF.

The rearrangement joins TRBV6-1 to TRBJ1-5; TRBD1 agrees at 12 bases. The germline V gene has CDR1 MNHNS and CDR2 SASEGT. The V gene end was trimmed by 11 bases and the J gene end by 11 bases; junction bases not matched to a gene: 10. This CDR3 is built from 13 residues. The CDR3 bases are TGTGCCCTCCGGGACAGGGGGCGGGAGACCCAGCATTTT. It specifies CALRDRGRETQHF.

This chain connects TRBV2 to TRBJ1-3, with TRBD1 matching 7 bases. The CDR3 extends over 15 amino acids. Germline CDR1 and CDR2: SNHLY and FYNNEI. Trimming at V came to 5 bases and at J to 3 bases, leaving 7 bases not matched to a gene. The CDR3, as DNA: TGTGCCAGCAGTTTCCCGGGACAGTATGGAAACACCATATATTTT. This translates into CASSFPGQYGNTIYF.

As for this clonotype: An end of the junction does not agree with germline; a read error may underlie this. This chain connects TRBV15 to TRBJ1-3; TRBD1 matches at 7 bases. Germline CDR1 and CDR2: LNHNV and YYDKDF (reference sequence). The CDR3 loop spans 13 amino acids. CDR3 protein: CATSSRQGGFLNF. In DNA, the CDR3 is TGTGCCACCAGCTCAAGACAGGGAGGGTTCCTCAACTTT. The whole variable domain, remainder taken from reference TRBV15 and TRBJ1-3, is DAMVIQNPRYQVTQFGKPVTLSCSQTLNHNVMYWYQQKSSQAPKLLFHYYDKDFNNEADTPDNFQSRRPNTSFCFLDIRSPGLGDTAMYLCATSSRQGGFLNFGEGSWLTVV.

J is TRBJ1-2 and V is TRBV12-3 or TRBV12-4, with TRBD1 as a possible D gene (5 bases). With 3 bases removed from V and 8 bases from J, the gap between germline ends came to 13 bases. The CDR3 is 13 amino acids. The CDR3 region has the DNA TGTGCCAGCAGTTTCGACAGTCAAGGCGGCTACACCTTC. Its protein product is CASSFDSQGGYTF.

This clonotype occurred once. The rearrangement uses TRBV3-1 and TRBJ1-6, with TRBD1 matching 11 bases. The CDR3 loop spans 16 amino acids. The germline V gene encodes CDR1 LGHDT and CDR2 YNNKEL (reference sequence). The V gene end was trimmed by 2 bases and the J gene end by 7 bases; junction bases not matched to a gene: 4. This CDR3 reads CASSQRGQGGNSPLHF. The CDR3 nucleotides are TGTGCCAGCAGCCAACGGGGACAGGGGGGCAATTCACCCCTCCACTTT.

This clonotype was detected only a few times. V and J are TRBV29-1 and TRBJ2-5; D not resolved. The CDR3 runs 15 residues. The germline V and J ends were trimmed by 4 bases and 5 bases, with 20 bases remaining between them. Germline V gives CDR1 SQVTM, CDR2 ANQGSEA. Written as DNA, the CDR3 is TGCAGCGTTGGTCTTTCGGTTTTCTGGCAGGAGACCCAGTACTTC. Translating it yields CSVGLSVFWQETQYF.

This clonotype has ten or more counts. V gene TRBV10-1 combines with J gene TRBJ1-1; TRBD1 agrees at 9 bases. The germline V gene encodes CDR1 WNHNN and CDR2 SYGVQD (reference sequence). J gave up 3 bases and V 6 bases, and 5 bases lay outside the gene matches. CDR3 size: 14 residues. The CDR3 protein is CASRRDRVDTEAFF. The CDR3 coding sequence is TGCGCCAGCAGGAGGGACAGGGTGGACACTGAAGCTTTCTTT.

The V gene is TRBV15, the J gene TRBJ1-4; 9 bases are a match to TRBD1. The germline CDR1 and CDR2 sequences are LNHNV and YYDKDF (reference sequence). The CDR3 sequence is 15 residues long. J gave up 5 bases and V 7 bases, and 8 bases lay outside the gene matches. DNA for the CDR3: TGTGCCACCATGTCACCGGGACAGGGCAATGAAAAACTGTTTTTT. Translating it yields CATMSPGQGNEKLFF. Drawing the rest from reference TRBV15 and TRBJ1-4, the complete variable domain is DAMVIQNPRYQVTQFGKPVTLSCSQTLNHNVMYWYQQKSSQAPKLLFHYYDKDFNNEADTPDNFQSRRPNTSFCFLDIRSPGLGDTAMYLCATMSPGQGNEKLFFGSGTQLSVL.